This T cell receptor beta chain came from a study of beta chain features in type 1 diabetes. Expressed TCRB transcripts were sequenced because the entire RNA isolate underwent reverse transcription. Naive, central memory and regulatory T cell samples came to a mean of around 3.3 million reads. The assay was immunoSEQ multiplex PCR, and TCRdb's table has in-frame clones only and misses some. The repertoire includes 900,000 or so clones, 15% to 20% of them detected once, and around 0.02% sits in the top ten. CDR1 is MNHEY and CDR2 is SVGAGI in the germline V gene. This CDR3 has 12 residues. The V end lost 4 bases, the J end lost 10 bases, and 13 bases lay between the germline ends.

The sequencing input was naive CD4+ T cells from blood. This clonotype originated in a woman aged 18-29 years in good health. The chain recombines TRBV6-5 with TRBJ1-1; the D gene is possibly TRBD1 (5 bases). CDR3 residues: CASSSGLGGAFF. DNA of the CDR3: TGTGCCAGCAGTTCTGGACTGGGGGGAGCTTTCTTT.